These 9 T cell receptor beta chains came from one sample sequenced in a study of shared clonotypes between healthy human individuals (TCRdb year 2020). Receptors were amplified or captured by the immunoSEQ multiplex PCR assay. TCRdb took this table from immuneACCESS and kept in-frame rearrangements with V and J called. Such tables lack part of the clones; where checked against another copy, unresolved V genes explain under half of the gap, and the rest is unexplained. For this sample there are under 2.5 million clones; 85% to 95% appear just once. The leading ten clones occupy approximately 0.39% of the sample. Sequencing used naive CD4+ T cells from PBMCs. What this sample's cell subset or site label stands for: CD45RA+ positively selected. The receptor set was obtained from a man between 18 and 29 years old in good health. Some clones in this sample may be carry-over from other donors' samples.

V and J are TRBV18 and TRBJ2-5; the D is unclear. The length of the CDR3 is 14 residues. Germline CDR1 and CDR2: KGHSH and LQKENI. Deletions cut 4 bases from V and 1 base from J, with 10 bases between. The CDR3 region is CASSLSAIQETQYF. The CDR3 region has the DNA TGTGCCAGCTCACTGTCAGCAATCCAAGAGACCCAGTACTTC. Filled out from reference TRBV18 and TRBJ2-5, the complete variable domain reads NAGVMQNPRHLVRRRGQEARLRCSPMKGHSHVYWYRQLPEEGLKFMVYLQKENIIDESGMPKERFSAEFPKEGPSILRIQQVVRGDSAAYFCASSLSAIQETQYFGPGTRLLVL.

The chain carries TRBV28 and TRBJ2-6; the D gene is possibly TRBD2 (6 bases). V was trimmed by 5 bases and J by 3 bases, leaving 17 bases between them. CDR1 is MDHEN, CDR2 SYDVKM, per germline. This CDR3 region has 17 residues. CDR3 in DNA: TGTGCCAGCAGTCCCGGGACTCCCTTTAGTGGGGCCAACGTCCTGACTTTC. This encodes CASSPGTPFSGANVLTF.

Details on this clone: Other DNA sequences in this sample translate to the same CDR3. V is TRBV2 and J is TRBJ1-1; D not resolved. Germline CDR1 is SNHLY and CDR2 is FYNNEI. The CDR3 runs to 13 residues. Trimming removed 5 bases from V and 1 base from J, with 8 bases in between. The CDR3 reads CASSPDGNTEAFF. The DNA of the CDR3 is TGTGCCAGCAGTCCGGACGGGAACACTGAAGCTTTCTTT.

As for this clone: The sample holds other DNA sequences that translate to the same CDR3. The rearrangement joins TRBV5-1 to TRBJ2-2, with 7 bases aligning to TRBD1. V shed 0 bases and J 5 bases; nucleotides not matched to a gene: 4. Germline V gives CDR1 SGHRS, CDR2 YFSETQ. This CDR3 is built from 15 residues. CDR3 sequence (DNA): TGCGCCAGCAGCTTGGAAGGGGGCGCGACCGGGGAGCTGTTTTTT. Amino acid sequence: CASSLEGGATGELFF.

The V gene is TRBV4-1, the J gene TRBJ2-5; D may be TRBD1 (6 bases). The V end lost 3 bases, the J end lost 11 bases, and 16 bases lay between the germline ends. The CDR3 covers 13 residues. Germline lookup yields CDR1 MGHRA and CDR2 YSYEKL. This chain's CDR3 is CASSHSQGPVQYF. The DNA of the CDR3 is TGCGCCAGCAGCCATTCTCAGGGGCCTGTGCAGTACTTC.

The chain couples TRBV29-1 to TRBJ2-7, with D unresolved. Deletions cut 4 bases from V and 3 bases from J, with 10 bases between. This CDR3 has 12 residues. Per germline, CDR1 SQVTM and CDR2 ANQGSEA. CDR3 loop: CSVAVADYEQYF. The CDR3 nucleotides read TGCAGCGTTGCAGTTGCGGACTACGAGCAGTACTTC.

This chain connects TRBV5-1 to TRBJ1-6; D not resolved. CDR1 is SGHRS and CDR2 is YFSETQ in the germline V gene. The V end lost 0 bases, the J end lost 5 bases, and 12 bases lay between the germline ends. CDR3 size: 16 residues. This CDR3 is CASSLGRSPDNSPLHF. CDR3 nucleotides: TGCGCCAGCAGCTTGGGTCGGTCACCAGATAATTCACCCCTCCACTTT.

The CDR3 DNA follows: TGTGCCAGCAGTGTCCGGGGTCAGCCGGGGAGGGAGACCCAGTACTTC. This encodes CASSVRGQPGRETQYF. The chain combines TRBV27 with TRBJ2-5, with D tentatively TRBD2 (6 bases). Germline V gives CDR1 MNHEY, CDR2 SMNVEV (reference sequence). Deletions cut 5 bases from V and 5 bases from J, with 21 bases between. The length of the CDR3 is 16 residues.

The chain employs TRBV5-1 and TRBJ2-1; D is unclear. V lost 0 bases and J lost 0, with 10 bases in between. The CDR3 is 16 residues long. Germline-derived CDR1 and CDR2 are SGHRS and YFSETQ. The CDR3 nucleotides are TGCGCCAGCAGCTTGGCCCCGACTCACTCCTACAATGAGCAGTTCTTC. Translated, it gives CASSLAPTHSYNEQFF.